The rows below give T cell receptor beta chains drawn from one sample of a study of tumor and adjacent non-tumor tissue in lung cancer. In TCRdb, the multiplex PCR reads were re-called with MiXCR into one record per CDR3 protein. The sample consists of about 200,000 distinct CDR3 sequences, approximately 74% of them appearing once. Sequencing was carried out using lung tumor tissue. All receptors derive from a man aged 60 to 75 with non-small cell lung cancer. The CDR3 runs from the conserved cysteine through the conserved F or W. D genes are given only for firm matches. Size tells how often a clone was seen (once, few, many) or the class of an expanded clone, and some rows leave it out.

length,D,size,J,V,CDR3,DNA
17,TRBD1,-,TRBJ2-3,TRBV4-2,CASSEDGSGGEADTKYF,TGTGCCAGCAGCGAAGATGGTTCAGGGGGCGAAGCAGATACGAAGTATTTT
14,-,-,TRBJ2-7,TRBV5-5,CASSLEDGRREQYF,TGTGCCAGCAGCTTGGAGGACGGGCGACGGGAGCAGTACTTC
13,-,-,TRBJ1-1,TRBV11-2,CASTRQGYTEAFF,TGTGCCAGCACTCGGCAGGGATACACTGAGGCTTTCTTT
14,-,-,TRBJ2-3,TRBV5-4,CASSLNPSIDTQYF,TGTGCCAGCAGCTTGAATCCGAGCATAGATACGCAGTATTTT
16,TRBD2,once,TRBJ2-3,TRBV20-1,CSARRATSDSTDTQYF,TGCAGTGCTAGAAGGGCCACTAGCGATTCCACAGATACGCAGTATTTT
14,-,few,TRBJ2-3,TRBV20-1,CSAVTQTGTDTRYF,TGCAGTGCGGTTACCCAAACTGGCACAGATACGCGGTATTTT
14,-,-,TRBJ2-3,TRBV6-6,CASSSSRVGDTQYF,TGTGCCAGCAGTTCCTCCAGGGTTGGGGATACGCAGTATTTT
17,TRBD2,many,TRBJ2-3,TRBV5-6,CASSLGLASLVLDTQYF,TGTGCCAGCAGCTTGGGACTAGCAAGTCTTGTTCTCGATACGCAGTATTTT
13,-,-,TRBJ1-2,TRBV6-5,CASSYSGSYGYTF,TGTGCTAGCAGTTACTCTGGCTCATATGGCTATACCTTC
12,-,few,TRBJ2-7,TRBV28,CASSRTLLEQYF,TGTGCCAGCAGCCGGACCCTACTAGAGCAGTACTTC
11,TRBD1,-,TRBJ1-2,TRBV29-1,CSPRDRYGYIF,TGCAGCCCTCGGGACAGATATGGCTACATCTTC
13,-,-,TRBJ1-1,TRBV28,CDSSLVLNTEAFF,TGTGACAGCAGTTTGGTCCTGAATACTGAAGCTTTCTTT
19,TRBD1,once,TRBJ1-1,TRBV6-1,CANRSGTGAFGRWITEAFF,TGTGCCAACAGGAGCGGGACAGGGGCGTTTGGTAGGTGGATCACTGAAGCTTTCTTT
15,-,many,TRBJ2-3,TRBV5-5,CASSLVLASTDTQYF,TGTGCCAGCAGCTTAGTCTTAGCTAGCACAGATACGCAGTATTTT
16,TRBD2,-,TRBJ2-3,TRBV4-1,CASSLGLAGDTDMQYF,TGCGCCAGCAGCCTTGGACTAGCGGGAGACACAGATATGCAGTATTTT
15,TRBD1,-,TRBJ2-7,TRBV5-6,CASSLVRTGGRDQYF,TGTGCCAGCAGCTTGGTTCGGACAGGGGGCCGCGACCAGTACTTC
14,-,-,TRBJ2-7,TRBV11-1,CANSVDSGSYEQYF,TGTGCCAACAGCGTGGATAGTGGATCCTACGAGCAGTACTTC
14,TRBD1,few,TRBJ1-6,TRBV29-1,CSVQRDRGNSPLHF,TGCAGCGTGCAACGGGACAGGGGTAATTCACCCCTCCACTTT
14,-,-,TRBJ2-3,TRBV5-5,CASSSVVGTDTQYF,TGTGCCAGCAGCTCAGTAGTGGGGACAGATACGCAGTATTTT
19,TRBD2,-,TRBJ2-3,TRBV12-3/TRBV12-4,CVSSWRTSVGTKLADTQYF,TGTGTCAGCAGTTGGAGGACTAGCGTGGGGACCAAACTCGCAGATACGCAGTATTTT
15,-,-,TRBJ2-7,TRBV20-1,CSARGFDSLSLEQYF,TGTAGTGCTAGAGGGTTTGACAGTCTCTCTCTCGAGCAGTACTTC
16,-,once,TRBJ2-1,TRBV5-1,CASSMVMGLTYNEQFF,TGCGCCAGTAGCATGGTTATGGGTCTTACCTACAATGAGCAGTTCTTC
14,-,-,TRBJ2-3,TRBV4-1,CASSQDRNTDTQYF,TGCGCCAGCAGCCAAGACCGGAATACAGATACACAGTATTTT
12,-,many,TRBJ1-5,TRBV20-1,CSARLGNQPQHF,TGCAGTGCTAGGTTGGGGAACCAGCCCCAGCATTTT
14,TRBD1,-,TRBJ1-1,TRBV6-1,CASSFYRGNTEAFF,TGTGCCAGCAGTTTCTACAGGGGGAACACTGAAGCTTTCTTT
17,TRBD1,-,TRBJ2-2,TRBV6-6,CASSPRDRGPITGELFF,TGTGCCAGCAGTCCCCGGGATAGGGGGCCCATCACCGGGGAGCTGTTTTTT
15,-,many,TRBJ1-5,TRBV5-6,CASSLSQGLIVTQHF,TGTGCCAGCAGCTTGTCCCAGGGCCTCATCGTAACCCAGCATTTT
18,TRBD2,-,TRBJ2-1,TRBV11-3,CACRSSLAGGHNYNEQFF,TGTGCCTGCAGAAGTTCACTAGCGGGAGGGCACAACTACAATGAGCAATTCTTC
15,TRBD1,-,TRBJ1-5,TRBV20-1,CGASPGGVYNQPQHF,TGCGGTGCTAGCCCAGGGGGCGTATACAATCAGCCCCAGCATTTT
13,TRBD1,few,TRBJ2-5,TRBV12-3/TRBV12-4,CASARTGQETQYF,TGTGCCAGCGCCCGGACAGGGCAAGAGACCCAGTACTTC
17,TRBD2,-,TRBJ2-3,TRBV10-2,CASSAGGVRPDTDTQYF,TGCGCCAGCAGTGCGGGGGGTGTCAGACCGGACACAGATACGCAGTATTTT
17,TRBD1,once,TRBJ1-5,TRBV6-5,CTSRKNPGQGAHQPQHF,TGCACCAGCAGAAAAAATCCGGGACAGGGGGCACATCAGCCCCAGCATTTT
14,-,-,TRBJ1-1,TRBV20-1,CSAKDIGSAGEAFF,TGCAGTGCTAAAGATATAGGGTCCGCTGGGGAAGCTTTCTTC
16,-,-,TRBJ2-3,TRBV4-1,CASSQDRTRSTDTQYF,TGCGCCAGCAGCCAAGATAGGACACGAAGCACAGATACGCAGTATTTT
13,TRBD1,many,TRBJ2-7,TRBV20-1,CSAHDRARYEQYF,TGCAGTGCACACGACAGGGCTCGCTACGAGCAGTACTTC
15,-,-,TRBJ2-1,TRBV12-3/TRBV12-4,CASSLNRLQKDEQSF,TGTGCCAGCAGTTTAAACCGCTTACAAAAGGATGAGCAGTCCTTC
15,-,-,TRBJ1-3,TRBV4-1,CASRWDRQSGNTIYF,TGCGCCAGCAGATGGGACCGACAGTCTGGAAATACCATATATTTT
17,TRBD1,-,TRBJ1-5,TRBV12-3/TRBV12-4,CASSLNGQGANNQPQHF,TGTGCCAGTAGTTTAAATGGACAGGGGGCGAACAATCAGCCCCAGCATTTT
13,-,-,TRBJ2-7,TRBV20-1,CSARAMMVSEQYF,TGTAGTGCTAGGGCCATGATGGTTTCCGAGCAGTACTTC
14,-,-,TRBJ2-1,TRBV6-1,CASSDSGLPNEQFF,TGTGCCAGCAGTGATAGTGGGCTACCGAATGAGCAGTTCTTC
14,-,many,TRBJ1-6,TRBV6-1,CATQSKAGVSPLHF,TGTGCCACCCAATCGAAAGCAGGGGTCTCACCCCTCCACTTT
14,TRBD1,-,TRBJ1-1,TRBV20-1,CSARADRGRTEAFF,TGCAGTGCTAGAGCCGACAGGGGGCGAACTGAAGCTTTCTTT